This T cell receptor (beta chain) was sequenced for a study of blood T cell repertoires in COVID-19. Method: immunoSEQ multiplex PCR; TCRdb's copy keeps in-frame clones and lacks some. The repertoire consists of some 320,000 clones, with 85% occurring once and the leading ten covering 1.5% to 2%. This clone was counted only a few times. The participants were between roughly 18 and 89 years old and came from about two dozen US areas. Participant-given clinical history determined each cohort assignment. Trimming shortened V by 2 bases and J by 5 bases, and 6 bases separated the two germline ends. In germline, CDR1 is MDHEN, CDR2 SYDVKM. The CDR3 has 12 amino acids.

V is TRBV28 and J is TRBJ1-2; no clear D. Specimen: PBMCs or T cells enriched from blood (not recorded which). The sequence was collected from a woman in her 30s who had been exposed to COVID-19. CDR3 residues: CASSLPVYGYTF. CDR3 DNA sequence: TGTGCCAGCAGTTTACCGGTTTATGGCTACACCTTC.